The entry below describes one TCR beta chain. Its antigen remains unknown. Every bit of the isolated RNA underwent reverse transcription, so sequencing read expressed TCRB transcripts. Libraries were prepared by immunoSEQ multiplex PCR; TCRdb keeps only in-frame clonotypes and omits some of them. The repertoire consists of 130,000 to 150,000 clones, with less than 9% occurring once and the leading ten covering 1.3% to 1.5%. This specimen comes from a study of beta chain features in type 1 diabetes. CDR3 size: 17 residues. Germline V gene sequence: CDR1 SEHNR, CDR2 FQNEAQ (reference sequence). Trimming removed 5 bases at V and 4 bases at J, with 24 bases between. Study outcomes and limitations: A closer apparent resemblance between naive, central memory and Treg TCRB repertoires was seen in patients than in healthy donors.

Sequencing was done on a sample of central memory CD4+ T cells from blood. The chain uses TRBV7-9 and TRBJ2-7, with D perhaps matching TRBD2 (5 bases). This clonotype was sampled from a woman in her thirties in good health. The CDR3 region is CASSRFPGIGGRYEQYF. The CDR3 nucleotides are TGTGCCAGCAGCCGCTTCCCCGGGATAGGCGGCCGTTACGAGCAGTACTTC.